The 22 T cell receptor beta chains reported below all come from one sample, sequenced in a study of blood T cells in healthy people across ages. Combining a sample-barcoded 5' primer with a J-beta primer mix, a second PCR ran for roughly 7 to 12 cycles. One entry per CDR3 protein, called by TCRdb with MiXCR from the 5' RACE reads. In the table there are 1.5 million to 2 million distinct CDR3 sequences, 28% of which are singletons. The specimen was blood. These receptors were obtained from a woman in her 30s in good health.

The DNA of the CDR3 is TGTGCCATCAGTGAGTCAGGGGACCGGGAGACCCAGTACTTC. Protein: CAISESGDRETQYF. The V call is TRBV10-3, the J call TRBJ2-5; D is possibly TRBD1 or TRBD2 (5 bases each). The CDR3 has 14 amino acids. CDR1 and CDR2 from the germline V gene are ENHRY and SYGVKD. V lost 0 bases and J 5 bases, leaving 10 bases between the germline ends.

This chain uses TRBV2 with TRBJ2-7; 8 positions agree with TRBD1. CDR1 and CDR2 from the germline V gene are SNHLY and FYNNEI. V trimming: 6 bases; J trimming: 3 bases; junction bases outside the gene matches: 13. This CDR3 is 16 amino acids long. In DNA, the CDR3 is TGTGCCAGCAGATGGACAGGGCAACTACTCCACTACGAGCAGTACTTC. It specifies CASRWTGQLLHYEQYF.

This chain connects TRBV2 to TRBJ2-7, with 7 bases identical to TRBD1. J lost 6 bases, V lost 11 bases, and 13 bases had no gene match. The CDR3 spans 13 residues. CDR1 and CDR2 from the germline V gene are SNHLY and FYNNEI. CDR3 DNA: TGTGCCGACAGGGTGCAGGGCTTGGGCGAGCAGTACTTC. Protein product: CADRVQGLGEQYF.

This clonotype was observed a handful of times. The rearrangement links TRBV5-4 to TRBJ2-1; possibly TRBD2 for D (7 bases). The DNA matches TRBJ2-7 better at its end, which makes the J call doubtful. The CDR3 has 16 amino acids. Germline lookup yields CDR1 SGHNT and CDR2 YYREEE (reference sequence). The CDR3 sequence is CASSWGSGGSYNEQYF. The CDR3 DNA reads as TGTGCCAGCAGCTGGGGGTCGGGGGGCTCCTACAATGAGCAGTACTTC.

The V gene is TRBV18, the J gene TRBJ1-1; possible D gene TRBD1, 6 bases. This CDR3 has 17 amino acids. CDR1 and CDR2 from the germline V gene are KGHSH and LQKENI. The V and J ends lost 2 bases and 0 bases respectively, with 16 bases between them. In DNA form, the CDR3 reads TGTGCCAGCTCACCATCAGGGGCGGCGGGGCTGAACACTGAAGCTTTCTTT. This gives the protein CASSPSGAAGLNTEAFF. The full variable domain, completed using reference TRBV18 and TRBJ1-1, is NAGVMQNPRHLVRRRGQEARLRCSPMKGHSHVYWYRQLPEEGLKFMVYLQKENIIDESGMPKERFSAEFPKEGPSILRIQQVVRGDSAAYFCASSPSGAAGLNTEAFFGQGTRLTVV.

The chain has TRBV9 and TRBJ2-1, with D possibly TRBD1 on 5 matching bases. The V end lost 6 bases, the J end lost 11 bases, and 12 bases lay between the germline ends. Germline loops: CDR1 SGDLS, CDR2 YYNGEE. The CDR3 is 11 amino acids. This chain's CDR3 is CASNIQGQQFF. Written as DNA, the CDR3 is TGTGCCAGCAACATTCAGGGCCAGCAGTTCTTC.

This rearrangement joins TRBV6-1 to TRBJ2-3; 14 positions match TRBD2. The CDR3 runs 14 residues. V was clipped by 5 bases and J by 10 bases; unmatched bases: 5. Germline CDR1 is MNHNS and CDR2 is SASEGT. CDR3 amino acids: CASSPTSGRAAQYF. In DNA, the CDR3 is TGTGCCAGCAGTCCGACTAGCGGGAGGGCCGCGCAGTATTTT.

This clonotype appeared a few times. This chain joins TRBV6-1 and TRBJ2-1; 9 bases map to TRBD2. Trimming removed 6 bases from V and 7 bases from J; junction bases left unmatched: 16. CDR3 size: 17 residues. The germline CDR1 and CDR2 sequences are MNHNS and SASEGT. The CDR3 DNA sequence: TGTGCCAGCAGGCAGGGATCGACTAGCGGTTATATTAATGAGCAGTTCTTC. It yields the protein CASRQGSTSGYINEQFF.

The chain uses TRBV12-3 or TRBV12-4 and TRBJ1-1; 8 bases align to TRBD1. The CDR3 is 15 residues long. V lost 5 bases to trimming and J lost 1 base; unmatched junction nucleotides: 6. This chain's CDR3 is CASSIRTGPNTEAFF. DNA of the CDR3: TGTGCCAGCAGTATAAGGACAGGGCCGAACACTGAAGCTTTCTTT.

The chain uses TRBV6-5 and TRBJ2-5, with TRBD1 as a possible D gene (5 bases). The CDR3 has 15 residues. Germline assignment: CDR1 MNHEY and CDR2 SVGAGI. Trimming stripped 4 bases from V and 5 bases from J, with 17 bases between. This CDR3 reads CASSFQGRALETQYF. For the CDR3, the DNA is TGTGCCAGCAGTTTCCAGGGTCGTGCCTTGGAGACCCAGTACTTC.

This chain links TRBV20-1 with TRBJ2-3; 8 bases map to TRBD1. J lost 2 bases, V lost 5 bases, and 9 bases had no gene match. CDR1 and CDR2 from the germline V gene are DFQATT and SNEGSKA (reference sequence). The CDR3 length is 15 residues. CDR3 protein: CSASRGQVATDTQYF. The CDR3 DNA reads as TGCAGTGCTTCCAGGGGGCAGGTGGCCACAGATACGCAGTATTTT.

This rearrangement joins TRBV7-9 to TRBJ2-7, with D uncertain. With 3 bases removed from V and 8 bases from J, the gap between germline ends came to 11 bases. The CDR3 has 12 residues. Germline assignment: CDR1 SEHNR and CDR2 FQNEAQ (reference sequence). Here the CDR3 DNA reads TGTGCCAGCAGCTTCCCCGGAACACAGCAGTACTTC. This encodes CASSFPGTQQYF.

The chain's CDR3 is CASSQGQGRLANVLTF. In nucleotides, the CDR3 is TGTGCCAGCAGCCAAGGACAGGGTCGGTTAGCCAACGTCCTGACTTTC. This chain uses TRBV14 with TRBJ2-6; 7 bases fit TRBD1. Germline V gene data show CDR1 as SGHDN and CDR2 as FVKESK. The CDR3 runs to 16 residues. Germline trimming cut 1 base from V and 7 bases from J; bases unmatched to any gene: 7.

This clonotype was observed at least ten times. The CDR3 DNA reads TGTGCCAGCAGCCAGAGACAGGGGGGACGTTCAGAGACCCAGTACTTC. This sequence encodes CASSQRQGGRSETQYF. The chain joins TRBV7-9 to TRBJ2-5; 9 bases line up with TRBD1. V shed 5 bases, J shed 4 bases, and the junction held 11 bases outside the gene matches. Germline lookup yields CDR1 SEHNR and CDR2 FQNEAQ (reference sequence). The CDR3 runs to 16 residues. Supplemented by reference TRBV7-9 and TRBJ2-5, the full variable domain reads DTGVSQNPRHKITKRGQNVTFRCDPISEHNRLYWYRQTLGQGPEFLTYFQNEAQLEKSRLLSDRFSAERPKGSFSTLEIQRTEQGDSAMYLCASSQRQGGRSETQYFGPGTRLLVL.

This clonotype was seen a handful of times. The chain employs TRBV5-5 and TRBJ2-1; TRBD2 aligns across 9 bases. Looked up from germline, CDR1 is SGHKS and CDR2 is YYEKEE (reference sequence). J was trimmed by 5 bases and V by 2 bases; bases with no gene match: 5. The CDR3 has 15 amino acids. The CDR3 is CASSFWASGDNEQFF. CDR3 coding DNA: TGTGCCAGCAGCTTCTGGGCTAGCGGGGACAATGAGCAGTTCTTC.

This clonotype was counted a single time. The chain uses TRBV12-3 or TRBV12-4 and TRBJ2-3, with 9 positions matching TRBD2. The CDR3 is 19 amino acids. Trimming removed 6 bases from V and 0 bases from J; junction bases left unmatched: 16. For the CDR3, the DNA is TGTGCCAGCAGCCCGGGACGGCGGGGACTAGCAAAAAGCACAGATACGCAGTATTTT. The encoded protein is CASSPGRRGLAKSTDTQYF.

This clonotype was observed at least ten times. The rearrangement uses TRBV15 and TRBJ2-1; TRBD1 might be the D (6 bases). V lost 1 base to trimming and J lost 6 bases, with 16 bases between them. The CDR3 loop spans 16 amino acids. In germline, CDR1 is LNHNV, CDR2 YYDKDF (reference sequence). The CDR3: CATSRGLGTSSNEQFF. CDR3 nucleotides: TGTGCCACCAGCAGAGGACTCGGGACAAGTTCCAATGAGCAGTTCTTC.

This clonotype has a handful of counts. This chain links TRBV7-2 with TRBJ2-5; 8 nucleotides align to TRBD2. The CDR3 is 14 amino acids. Germline CDR1 reads SGHTA; CDR2 reads FQGNSA. Trimming removed 5 bases from V and 5 bases from J; junction bases left unmatched: 7. CDR3: CASSPWTSSETQYF. In nucleotides, the CDR3 is TGTGCCAGCAGCCCTTGGACTAGCTCGGAGACCCAGTACTTC.

This clonotype has a handful of counts. This chain connects TRBV15 to TRBJ2-3; TRBD1 is a possible D gene (5 bases). V lost 0 bases and J lost 5, with 12 bases in between. This CDR3 has 15 amino acids. Per germline, CDR1 LNHNV and CDR2 YYDKDF (reference sequence). CDR3 sequence reads: CATSRDGREEDTQYF. The DNA of the CDR3 is TGTGCCACCAGCAGAGATGGCAGGGAAGAAGATACGCAGTATTTT. Variable domain in full (rest from reference TRBV15 and TRBJ2-3): DAMVIQNPRYQVTQFGKPVTLSCSQTLNHNVMYWYQQKSSQAPKLLFHYYDKDFNNEADTPDNFQSRRPNTSFCFLDIRSPGLGDTAMYLCATSRDGREEDTQYFGPGTRLTVL.

This clonotype was observed a handful of times. The chain employs TRBV20-1 and TRBJ2-7; 13 nucleotides line up with TRBD2. Germline assignment: CDR1 DFQATT and CDR2 SNEGSKA (reference sequence). This CDR3 has 18 residues. After removal of 1 base from V and 1 base from J, the junction contained 10 bases not matched to a gene. This chain's CDR3 is CSARGPPGLAGTSYEQYF. The CDR3 DNA sequence: TGCAGTGCTAGAGGACCGCCGGGACTAGCGGGAACATCCTACGAGCAGTACTTC.

The rearrangement joins TRBV28 to TRBJ2-1, with D perhaps matching TRBD1 (6 bases). V lost 4 bases to trimming and J lost 0 bases, with 16 bases between them. Germline V gives CDR1 MDHEN, CDR2 SYDVKM. This CDR3 has 17 amino acids. The CDR3 DNA sequence: TGTGCCAGCAGTTCGTTAACAGGGACGGCCTCCTACAATGAGCAGTTCTTC. This translates into CASSSLTGTASYNEQFF.

This clonotype was seen once. Being one base from a much bigger clone, this may be a read error. It is likely a read error, because the conserved phenylalanine at the end of the CDR3 is missing. V gene TRBV10-3 combines with J gene TRBJ2-5; 14 positions match TRBD2. The last part of the DNA fits TRBJ2-7 better; the J call may be wrong. The CDR3 is made up of 16 amino acids. Germline loops: CDR1 ENHRY, CDR2 SYGVKD. The CDR3 spells CAISEPGLAGAYEQYC. CDR3 bases: TGTGCCATCAGTGAGCCGGGACTAGCGGGAGCCTACGAGCAGTACTGC.